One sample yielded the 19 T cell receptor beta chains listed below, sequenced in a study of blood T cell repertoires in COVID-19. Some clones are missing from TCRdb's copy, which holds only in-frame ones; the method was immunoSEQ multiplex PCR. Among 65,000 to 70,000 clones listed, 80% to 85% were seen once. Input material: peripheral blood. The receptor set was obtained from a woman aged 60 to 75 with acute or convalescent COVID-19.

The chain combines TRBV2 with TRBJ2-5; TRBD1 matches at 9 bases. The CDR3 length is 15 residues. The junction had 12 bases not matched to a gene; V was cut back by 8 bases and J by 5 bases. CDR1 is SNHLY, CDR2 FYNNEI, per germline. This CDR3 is CASLRTGDKRETQYF. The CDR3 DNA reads TGTGCCAGCCTCCGGACAGGGGATAAGAGGGAGACCCAGTACTTC.

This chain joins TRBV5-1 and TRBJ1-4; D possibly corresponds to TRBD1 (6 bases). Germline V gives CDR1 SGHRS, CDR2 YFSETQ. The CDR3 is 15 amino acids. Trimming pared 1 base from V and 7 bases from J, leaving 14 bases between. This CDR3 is CASSLSTRGSEKLFF. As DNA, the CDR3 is TGCGCCAGCAGCTTGAGTACCAGGGGTAGTGAAAAACTGTTTTTT.

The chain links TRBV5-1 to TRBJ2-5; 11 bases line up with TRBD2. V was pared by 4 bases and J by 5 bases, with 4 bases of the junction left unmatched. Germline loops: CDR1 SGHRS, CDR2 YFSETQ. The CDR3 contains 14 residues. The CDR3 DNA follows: TGCGCCAGCAGCCTACTAGCGGGGGAGGAGACCCAGTACTTC. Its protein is CASSLLAGEETQYF.

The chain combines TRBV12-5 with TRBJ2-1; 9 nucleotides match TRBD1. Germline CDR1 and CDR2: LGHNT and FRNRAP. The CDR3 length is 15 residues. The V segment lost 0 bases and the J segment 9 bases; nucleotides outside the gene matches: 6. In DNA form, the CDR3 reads TGTGCTAGTGGTTTGGTAGGGACAGGGTCAGGTGAGCAGTTCTTC. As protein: CASGLVGTGSGEQFF.

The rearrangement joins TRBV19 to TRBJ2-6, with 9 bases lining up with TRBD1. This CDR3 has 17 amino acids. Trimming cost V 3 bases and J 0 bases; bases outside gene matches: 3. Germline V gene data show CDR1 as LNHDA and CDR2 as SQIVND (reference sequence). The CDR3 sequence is CASSMGQGLSGANVLTF. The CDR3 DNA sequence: TGTGCCAGTAGTATGGGACAGGGCCTCTCTGGGGCCAACGTCCTGACTTTC.

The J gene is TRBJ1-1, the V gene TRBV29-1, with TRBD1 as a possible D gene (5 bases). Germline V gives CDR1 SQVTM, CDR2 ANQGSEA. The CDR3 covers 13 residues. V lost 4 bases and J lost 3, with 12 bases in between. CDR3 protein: CSVAGGAHTEAFF. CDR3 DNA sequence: TGCAGCGTTGCGGGAGGGGCCCACACTGAAGCTTTCTTT.

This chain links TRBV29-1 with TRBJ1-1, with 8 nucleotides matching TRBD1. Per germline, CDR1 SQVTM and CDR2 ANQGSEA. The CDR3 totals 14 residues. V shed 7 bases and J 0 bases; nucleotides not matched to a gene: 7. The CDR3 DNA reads TGCAGCGCCGGACAGGGCGGGGTGAACACTGAAGCTTTCTTT. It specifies CSAGQGGVNTEAFF.

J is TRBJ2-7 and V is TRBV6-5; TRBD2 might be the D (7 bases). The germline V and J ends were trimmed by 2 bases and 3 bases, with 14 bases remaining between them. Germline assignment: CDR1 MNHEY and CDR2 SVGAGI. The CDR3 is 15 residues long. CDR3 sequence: CASSYRAGASYEQYF. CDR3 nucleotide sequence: TGTGCCAGCAGTTACAGGGCGGGGGCGAGCTACGAGCAGTACTTC.

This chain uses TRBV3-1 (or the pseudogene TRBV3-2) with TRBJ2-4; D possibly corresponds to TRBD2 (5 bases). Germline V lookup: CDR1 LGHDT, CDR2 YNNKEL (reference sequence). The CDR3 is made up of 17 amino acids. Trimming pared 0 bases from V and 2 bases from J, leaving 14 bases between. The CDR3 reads CASSQEGGGGTKNIQYF. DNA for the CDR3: TGTGCCAGCAGCCAAGAAGGAGGCGGTGGGACCAAAAACATTCAGTACTTC.

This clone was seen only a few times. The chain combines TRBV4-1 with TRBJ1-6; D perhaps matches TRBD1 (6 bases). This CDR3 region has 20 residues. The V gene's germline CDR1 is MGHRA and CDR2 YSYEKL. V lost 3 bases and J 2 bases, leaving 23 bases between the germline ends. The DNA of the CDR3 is TGCGCCAGCAGCCATCCTACCGGGACATCGATCAACGCCTATAATTCACCCCTCCACTTT. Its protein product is CASSHPTGTSINAYNSPLHF.

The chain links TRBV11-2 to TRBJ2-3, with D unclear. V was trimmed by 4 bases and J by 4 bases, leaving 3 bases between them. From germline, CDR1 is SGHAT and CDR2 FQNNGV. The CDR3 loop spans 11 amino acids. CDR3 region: CASSSSDTQYF. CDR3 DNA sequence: TGTGCCAGCAGCTCGTCAGATACGCAGTATTTT.

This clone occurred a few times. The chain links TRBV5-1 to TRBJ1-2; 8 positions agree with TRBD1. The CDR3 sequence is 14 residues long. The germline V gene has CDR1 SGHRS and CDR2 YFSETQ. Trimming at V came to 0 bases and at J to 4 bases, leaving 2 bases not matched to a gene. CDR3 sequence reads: CASSLAQGVYGYTF. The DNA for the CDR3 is TGCGCCAGCAGCTTGGCACAGGGGGTCTATGGCTACACCTTC.

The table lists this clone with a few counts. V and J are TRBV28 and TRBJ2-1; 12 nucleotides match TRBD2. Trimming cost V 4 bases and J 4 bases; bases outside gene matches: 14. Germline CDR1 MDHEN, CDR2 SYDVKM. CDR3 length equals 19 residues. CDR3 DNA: TGTGCCAGCAGTTCCATCCCGCGGACTAGCGGGGCAATTTACAATGAGCAGTTCTTC. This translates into CASSSIPRTSGAIYNEQFF. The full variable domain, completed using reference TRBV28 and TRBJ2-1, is DVKVTQSSRYLVKRTGEKVFLECVQDMDHENMFWYRQDPGLGLRLIYFSYDVKMKEKGDIPEGYSVSREKKERFSLILESASTNQTSMYLCASSSIPRTSGAIYNEQFFGPGTRLTVL.

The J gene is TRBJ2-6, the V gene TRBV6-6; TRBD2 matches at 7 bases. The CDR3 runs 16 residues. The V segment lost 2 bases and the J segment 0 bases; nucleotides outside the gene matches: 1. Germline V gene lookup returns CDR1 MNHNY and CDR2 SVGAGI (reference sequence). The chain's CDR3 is CASSYQRDSGANVLTF. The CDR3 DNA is TGTGCCAGCAGTTACCAGCGGGACTCTGGGGCCAACGTCCTGACTTTC.

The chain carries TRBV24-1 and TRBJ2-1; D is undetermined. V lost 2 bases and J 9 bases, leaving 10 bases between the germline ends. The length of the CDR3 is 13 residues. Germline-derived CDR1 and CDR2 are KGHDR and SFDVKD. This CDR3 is CATSDWAGLEQFF. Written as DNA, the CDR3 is TGTGCCACCAGTGATTGGGCTGGGCTTGAGCAGTTCTTC.

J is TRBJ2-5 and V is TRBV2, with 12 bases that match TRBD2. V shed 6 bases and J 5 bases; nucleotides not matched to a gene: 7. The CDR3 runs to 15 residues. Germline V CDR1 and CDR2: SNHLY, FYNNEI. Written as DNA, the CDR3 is TGTGCCAGCAGGAAAGGACTAGCGGGGTGGGAGACCCAGTACTTC. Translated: CASRKGLAGWETQYF.

The CDR3 protein is CASRLAGSTGELFF. As DNA, the CDR3 is TGTGCCAGCAGGCTAGCGGGGAGTACCGGGGAGCTGTTTTTT. The J gene is TRBJ2-2, the V gene TRBV6-5; 9 bases line up with TRBD2. The germline V gene has CDR1 MNHEY and CDR2 SVGAGI. The CDR3 loop spans 14 amino acids. After removal of 6 bases from V and 5 bases from J, the junction contained 4 bases not matched to a gene.

The CDR3, as DNA: TGTGCCAGCAGTGAAGACAGGGACACTAACTATGGCTACACCTTC. The encoded protein is CASSEDRDTNYGYTF. The rearrangement links TRBV6-1 to TRBJ1-2; tentative D call: TRBD1 (6 bases). V lost 1 base and J lost 0, with 9 bases in between. The germline V gene encodes CDR1 MNHNS and CDR2 SASEGT. The CDR3 runs to 15 residues.

The CDR3 here is CASSKDIGEQYF. The CDR3, as DNA: TGTGCCAGTAGTAAGGACATCGGAGAGCAGTACTTC. The chain couples TRBV19 to TRBJ2-7; weak D call: TRBD1 (5 bases). Germline V gene data show CDR1 as LNHDA and CDR2 as SQIVND (reference sequence). Between the trimmed V and J ends, which lost 4 bases and 7 bases, there was a span of 11 bases. This CDR3 is 12 amino acids long.